This entry lists 21 T cell receptor beta chains sequenced from one sample in a study of cytotoxic CD8 clonotypes in ibrutinib-treated CLL. The repertoire was sequenced with immunoSEQ multiplex PCR; TCRdb's copy has only in-frame clones and lacks some. The profile shows 130,000 or so clones, 60% to 85% of them singletons. This sample comprised PBMCs, obtained after 12 months of ibrutinib treatment. The receptors shown here come from a human donor with chronic lymphocytic leukemia.

The genes are TRBV2 and TRBJ2-3, with TRBD2 identical over 10 bases. Germline trimming cut 4 bases from V and 4 bases from J; bases unmatched to any gene: 20. The CDR3 is 20 residues long. In germline, CDR1 is SNHLY, CDR2 FYNNEI. CDR3 sequence: CASSGDRASGSFFRSDTQYF. The CDR3, as DNA: TGTGCCAGCAGTGGCGATAGGGCTAGCGGGAGTTTTTTTCGTTCAGATACGCAGTATTTT.

This sequence joins TRBV27 and TRBJ2-7, with D possibly matching TRBD2 (6 bases). The ends were cut back, 4 bases at V and 3 bases at J, with 16 bases in the middle. This CDR3 has 15 amino acids. Per the germline V gene, CDR1 is MNHEY and CDR2 is SMNVEV (reference sequence). CDR3 nucleotides: TGTGCCAGCAGTTCATCGGCTAGCGTATTCTACGAGCAGTACTTC. Residues: CASSSSASVFYEQYF.

The CDR3 nucleotides read TGTGCCAGCAGCCAAGATTTTCCGGGAGCGGCCACAGATACGCAGTATTTT. Translating it yields CASSQDFPGAATDTQYF. The chain is built from TRBV4-2 and TRBJ2-3, with a tentative D call TRBD2 (6 bases). CDR3 size: 17 residues. Germline-derived CDR1 and CDR2 are LGHNA and YNFKEQ. Trimming removed 0 bases from V and 2 bases from J, with 15 bases in between.

J is TRBJ1-1 and V is TRBV5-5; D perhaps matches TRBD1 (6 bases). Germline loops: CDR1 SGHKS, CDR2 YYEKEE (reference sequence). The CDR3 totals 13 residues. V was clipped by 4 bases and J by 10 bases, with 17 bases between them. CDR3 sequence (DNA): TGTGCCAGCAGCATCAGGGGAGCAGAGTTAGCTTTCTTT. Protein sequence: CASSIRGAELAFF.

The chain joins TRBV7-8 to TRBJ1-1, with D hard to call. The ends were cut back, 5 bases at V and 3 bases at J, with 25 bases in the middle. The CDR3 spans 18 residues. CDR1 is SGHVS, CDR2 FQNEAQ, per germline. CDR3 in amino acids: CASSRRAFTVRYDTEAFF. The CDR3 DNA follows: TGTGCCAGCAGCAGAAGGGCCTTCACAGTTCGGTATGACACTGAAGCTTTCTTT.

The chain uses TRBV28 and TRBJ2-5; 9 nucleotides match TRBD1. J gave up 2 bases and V 5 bases, and 3 bases lay outside the gene matches. Germline-derived CDR1 and CDR2 are MDHEN and SYDVKM. The CDR3 sequence is 14 residues long. The DNA for the CDR3 is TGTGCCAGCAGTATCGGACAGGGGCAAGAGACCCAGTACTTC. Residues: CASSIGQGQETQYF.

This chain links TRBV7-2 with TRBJ1-2, with D possibly matching TRBD1 (6 bases). CDR1 is SGHTA, CDR2 FQGNSA, per germline. Trimming took off 6 bases at V and 3 bases at J, with 17 bases between the two ends. This CDR3 spans 15 amino acids. The CDR3 coding sequence is TGTGCCAGCAGAAAACCAGGGGTCGCGTACTATGGCTACACCTTC. This encodes CASRKPGVAYYGYTF.

The chain has TRBV27 and TRBJ2-3; D remains unclear. The CDR3 loop spans 14 amino acids. Germline assignment: CDR1 MNHEY and CDR2 SMNVEV (reference sequence). V lost 2 bases to trimming and J lost 3 bases, with 9 bases between them. DNA for the CDR3: TGTGCCAGCAGTTTAGCGTGGCCTACAGATACGCAGTATTTT. Translated: CASSLAWPTDTQYF.

Only a few counts were recorded for this clone. This rearrangement joins TRBV11-3 to TRBJ2-1, with D perhaps TRBD1 (5 bases). Germline-derived CDR1 and CDR2 are SGHNT and YENEEA. V was trimmed by 1 base and J by 3 bases, leaving 13 bases between them. The CDR3 runs 16 residues. CDR3 sequence reads: CASSLGEGRGYNEQFF. The CDR3 DNA sequence: TGTGCCAGCAGCTTAGGGGAAGGAAGGGGCTACAATGAGCAGTTCTTC.

Only one count was recorded for this clone. The rearrangement links TRBV19 to TRBJ1-6, with D unclear. The CDR3 consists of 16 residues. Germline V gives CDR1 LNHDA, CDR2 SQIVND (reference sequence). V lost 7 bases, J lost 0 bases, and 13 bases lay in between. In nucleotides, the CDR3 is TGTGCCAGTACCCCTGGAGGGAGCTCCTATAATTCACCCCTCCACTTT. Its translation is CASTPGGSSYNSPLHF.

The CDR3 DNA is TGTGCCTGGACTGGACGCGACATAGCCAAAAACATTCAGTACTTC. This encodes CAWTGRDIAKNIQYF. The gene calls are TRBV30 and TRBJ2-4; D remains ambiguous. V lost 4 bases and J 0 bases, leaving 13 bases between the germline ends. The germline V gene has CDR1 GTSNPN and CDR2 SVGIG (reference sequence). The CDR3 loop spans 15 amino acids.

V is TRBV21-1 and J is TRBJ1-4. TRBV21-1 is a pseudogene locus. This CDR3 region has 11 residues. The CDR3 sequence: CASSGGRDLIF. DNA of the CDR3: TGTGCCAGCAGCGGCGGACGGGACCTTATTTTT.

V usage is TRBV29-1 and J usage is TRBJ2-5; possible D gene TRBD2, 6 bases. Per germline, CDR1 SQVTM and CDR2 ANQGSEA. The CDR3 runs to 15 residues. V dropped 3 bases and J dropped 4 bases, with 18 bases sitting between them. As DNA, the CDR3 is TGCAGCGTTGATCGACTGCGGGGTGACGGAGAGACCCAGTACTTC. Translating it yields CSVDRLRGDGETQYF.

The genes are TRBV27 and TRBJ2-7; TRBD1 aligns across 8 bases. The CDR3 totals 15 residues. CDR1 and CDR2 (germline): MNHEY, SMNVEV (reference sequence). After removal of 5 bases from V and 3 bases from J, the junction contained 9 bases not matched to a gene. The CDR3 DNA is TGTGCCAGCAGTCGACAGGGGAGCTCCTACTACGAGCAGTACTTC. Translating gives CASSRQGSSYYEQYF.

The V gene is TRBV7-2, the J gene TRBJ2-3; perhaps TRBD2 as D (6 bases). V lost 1 base to trimming and J lost 3 bases, with 8 bases between them. Germline V gives CDR1 SGHTA, CDR2 FQGNSA. This CDR3 comprises 14 residues. The CDR3 DNA reads as TGTGCCAGCAGCTTAGATAGCGGAACAGATACGCAGTATTTT. As protein: CASSLDSGTDTQYF.

The chain joins TRBV7-2 to TRBJ2-5; D is perhaps TRBD2 (6 bases). Germline-derived CDR1 and CDR2 are SGHTA and FQGNSA. CDR3 size: 14 residues. Between the trimmed V and J ends, which lost 3 bases and 3 bases, there was a span of 11 bases. The CDR3: CASSLRVAEETQYF. CDR3 DNA sequence: TGTGCCAGCAGCTTGAGGGTAGCGGAAGAGACCCAGTACTTC.

In DNA, the CDR3 is TGCGCCAGCAGCTTGGGTAGTAGCGACCAAGAGACCCAGTACTTC. This translates into CASSLGSSDQETQYF. This rearrangement joins TRBV5-1 to TRBJ2-5, with D tentatively TRBD2 (5 bases). Trimming left V 0 bases short and J 0 bases short, with 9 bases between. Looked up from germline, CDR1 is SGHRS and CDR2 is YFSETQ. The CDR3 covers 15 residues.

V gene TRBV5-4 combines with J gene TRBJ2-7; the D is unclear. V shed 0 bases and J shed 3 bases, with 7 bases lying between them. CDR1 is SGHNT and CDR2 is YYREEE in the germline V gene (reference sequence). The CDR3 covers 13 residues. The CDR3 coding sequence is TGTGCCAGCAGCTTGGACAGCTACTACGAGCAGTACTTC. This translates into CASSLDSYYEQYF.

The chain employs TRBV6-5 and TRBJ1-5, with D hard to call. Per the germline V gene, CDR1 is MNHEY and CDR2 is SVGAGI. The V end lost 6 bases, the J end lost 9 bases, and 15 bases lay between the germline ends. This CDR3 has 13 residues. The CDR3 coding sequence is TGTGCCAGCAGGAAAACAGACTACGGGCCCCAGCATTTT. This codes for CASRKTDYGPQHF.

The chain uses TRBV30 and TRBJ1-6, with TRBD1 as a possible D gene (5 bases). Looked up from germline, CDR1 is GTSNPN and CDR2 is SVGIG (reference sequence). V shed 4 bases and J shed 3 bases, with 10 bases lying between them. The CDR3 is made up of 14 amino acids. The CDR3 protein is CAWIVGGYNSPLHF. The CDR3, as DNA: TGTGCCTGGATAGTCGGGGGCTATAATTCACCCCTCCACTTT.

The CDR3: CASSPFGGANYGYTF. The CDR3 bases are TGTGCCAGCAGCCCTTTCGGGGGGGCCAACTATGGCTACACCTTC. This rearrangement joins TRBV5-6 to TRBJ1-2; TRBD1 is a possible D gene (6 bases). The CDR3 consists of 15 residues. CDR1 is SGHDT, CDR2 YYEEEE, per germline. Trimming removed 4 bases at V and 2 bases at J, with 15 bases between.